This T cell receptor beta chain was found in a study of shared clonotypes between healthy human individuals. Germline V gene sequence: CDR1 LNHNV, CDR2 YYDKDF (reference sequence). V shed 7 bases and J shed 5 bases, with 11 bases lying between them. The CDR3 extends over 12 amino acids. Tens of thousands of T cell genomes (roughly 0.2 ug DNA) went into each sorted-subset replicate. Measured with immunoSEQ multiplex PCR; TCRdb has only the in-frame clones, and not every one. Of more than 1.2 million clones in the sample, about 98.5% were seen once. The sequenced sample was naive CD4+ T cells sorted from blood. Subset reported: CD45RA+ positively selected. The clonotype comes from a man aged 25-40 years in good health. The chain recombines TRBV15 with TRBJ2-5; D may be TRBD1 or TRBD2 (5 bases each). The CDR3 protein is CATNRWGETQYF. CDR3 nucleotides: TGTGCCACCAACCGGTGGGGGGAGACCCAGTACTTC. The full variable domain, completed using reference TRBV15 and TRBJ2-5, is DAMVIQNPRYQVTQFGKPVTLSCSQTLNHNVMYWYQQKSSQAPKLLFHYYDKDFNNEADTPDNFQSRRPNTSFCFLDIRSPGLGDTAMYLCATNRWGETQYFGPGTRLLVL.